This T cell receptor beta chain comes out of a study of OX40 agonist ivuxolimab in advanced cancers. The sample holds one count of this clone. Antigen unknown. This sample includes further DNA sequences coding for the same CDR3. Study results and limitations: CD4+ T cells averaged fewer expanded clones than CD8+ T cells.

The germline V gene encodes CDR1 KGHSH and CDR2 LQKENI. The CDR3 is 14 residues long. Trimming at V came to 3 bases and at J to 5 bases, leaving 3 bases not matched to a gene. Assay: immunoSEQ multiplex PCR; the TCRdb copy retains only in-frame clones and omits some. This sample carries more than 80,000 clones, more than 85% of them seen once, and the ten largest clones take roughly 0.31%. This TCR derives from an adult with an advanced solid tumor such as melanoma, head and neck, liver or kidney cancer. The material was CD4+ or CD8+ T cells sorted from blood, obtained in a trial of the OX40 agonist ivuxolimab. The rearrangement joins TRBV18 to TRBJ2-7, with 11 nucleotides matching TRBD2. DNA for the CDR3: TGTGCCAGCTCACCCTCACTAGCGGGAGACGAGCAGTACTTC. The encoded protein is CASSPSLAGDEQYF.